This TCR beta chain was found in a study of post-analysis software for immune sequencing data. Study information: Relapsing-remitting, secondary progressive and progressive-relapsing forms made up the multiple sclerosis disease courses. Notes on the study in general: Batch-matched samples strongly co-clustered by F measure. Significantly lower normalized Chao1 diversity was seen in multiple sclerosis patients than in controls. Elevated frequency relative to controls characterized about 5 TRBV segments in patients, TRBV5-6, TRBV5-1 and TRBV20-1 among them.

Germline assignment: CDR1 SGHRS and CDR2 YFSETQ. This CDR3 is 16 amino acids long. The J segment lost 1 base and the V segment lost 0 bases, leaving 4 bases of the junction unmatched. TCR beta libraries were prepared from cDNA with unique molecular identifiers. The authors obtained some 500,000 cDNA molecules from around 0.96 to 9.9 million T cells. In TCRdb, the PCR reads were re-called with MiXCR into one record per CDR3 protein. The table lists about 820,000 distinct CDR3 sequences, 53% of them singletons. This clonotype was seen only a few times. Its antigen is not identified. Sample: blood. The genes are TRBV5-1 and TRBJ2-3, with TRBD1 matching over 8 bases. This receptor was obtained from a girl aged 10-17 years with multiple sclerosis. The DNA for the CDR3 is TGCGCCAGCAGCTTGGGGACAGGGAAGGGCACAGATACGCAGTATTTT. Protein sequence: CASSLGTGKGTDTQYF.